This T cell receptor (beta chain) was sequenced for a study of long-term antiretroviral therapy in people with HIV. This CDR3 is built from 15 residues. The germline gives CDR1 SGHRS, CDR2 YFSETQ. The junction had 4 bases not matched to a gene; V was cut back by 3 bases and J by 0 bases. They ran version v3.0 of the immunoSEQ assay at survey level. The method was immunoSEQ multiplex PCR; TCRdb's version includes in-frame clones alone and lacks a portion of them. The sample carries 23,000 or so clones, approximately 88% recorded once. The specimen was unsorted PBMCs, collected 4.2 to 4.5 years after starting antiretroviral therapy. The chain joins TRBV5-1 to TRBJ2-3; TRBD1 agrees at 7 bases. The source is a man aged 25 to 40 with HIV. The CDR3: CASSYDRASTDTQYF. The CDR3 bases are TGCGCCAGCAGCTACGACAGGGCGAGCACAGATACGCAGTATTTT.